This T cell receptor (beta chain) was sequenced for a study of radiotherapy plus CTLA-4 blockade in lung cancer. Study as a whole: The study recorded objective responses in about 18% of patients and disease control in under 35%. Points from the study as a whole: Tumor-origin TCR clones grew in blood after radiotherapy plus ipilimumab. Interferon-beta, together with early blood T cell clone dynamics, reportedly best predicted response.

The CDR3 has 14 residues. Germline-derived CDR1 and CDR2 are MRHNA and SNTAGT. The trim removed 10 bases at V and 5 bases at J, leaving 7 bases unmatched. Focal radiation was given together with CTLA-4 blockade (ipilimumab) to patients with chemo-refractory metastatic non-small-cell lung cancer. Concerning this clone itself: Its antigen is not identified.

Assay: immunoSEQ multiplex PCR; the TCRdb copy retains only in-frame clones and omits some. Here the sample spans some 50,000 clones, 70% to 90% being singletons. The source is a human donor with non-small cell lung cancer whose response to radiotherapy plus ipilimumab could not be evaluated. The sequencing used peripheral blood, collected from a patient treated with radiotherapy plus ipilimumab. The chain couples TRBV6-4 to TRBJ2-2, with 10 bases fitting TRBD2. CDR3 DNA: TGTGCCATCATAATAGCGGGAGGAACCGGGGAGCTGTTTTTT. Encoded protein: CAIIIAGGTGELFF.